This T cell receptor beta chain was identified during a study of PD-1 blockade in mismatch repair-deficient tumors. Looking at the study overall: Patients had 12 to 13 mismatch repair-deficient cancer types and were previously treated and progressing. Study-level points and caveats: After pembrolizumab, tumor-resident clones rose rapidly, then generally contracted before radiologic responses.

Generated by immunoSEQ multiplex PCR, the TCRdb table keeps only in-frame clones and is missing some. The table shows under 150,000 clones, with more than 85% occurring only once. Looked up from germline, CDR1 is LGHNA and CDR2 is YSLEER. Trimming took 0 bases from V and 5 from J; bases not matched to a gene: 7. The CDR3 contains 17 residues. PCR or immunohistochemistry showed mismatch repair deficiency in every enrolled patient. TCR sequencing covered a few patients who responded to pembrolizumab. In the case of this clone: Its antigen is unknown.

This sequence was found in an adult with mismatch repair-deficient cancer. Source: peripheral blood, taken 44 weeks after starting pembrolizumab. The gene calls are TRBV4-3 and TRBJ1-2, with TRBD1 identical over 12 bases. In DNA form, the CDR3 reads TGCGCCAGCAGCCAAGATAGGGGACAGGGGGCGAGATATGGCTACACCTTC. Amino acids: CASSQDRGQGARYGYTF.